Listed below are T cell receptor beta chains from one sample, sequenced in a study of cytotoxic CD8 clonotypes in ibrutinib-treated CLL. Sequenced by immunoSEQ multiplex PCR; TCRdb stores in-frame clones only, minus some. The data contain about 25,000 clones, approximately 85% of them singletons. Sequenced material: PBMCs, taken after 24 months of ibrutinib treatment. The receptors shown here come from a human donor with chronic lymphocytic leukemia. CDR3s include the opening cysteine and the closing phenylalanine or tryptophan. The D gene is left open where the match is weak. Where a row states a size, it is once, few, many or the class of an expanded clone; other rows omit it.

clone_size cdr3_length j_call v_call d_call cdr3_aa cdr3_nt
NA 13 TRBJ2-5 TRBV25-1 NA CASSDGLEETQYF TGTGCCAGCAGTGACGGCCTCGAAGAGACCCAGTACTTC
NA 15 TRBJ2-7 TRBV10-1 NA CASSAGRGGTYEQYF TGCGCCAGCAGCGCAGGGAGGGGGGGAACCTACGAGCAGTACTTC
NA 17 TRBJ2-5 TRBV14 TRBD2 CASSGPSVGGALETQYF TGTGCCAGCAGCGGTCCCTCTGTCGGGGGGGCCTTAGAGACCCAGTACTTC
once 15 TRBJ2-1 TRBV11-3 TRBD1 CASSLGTGGVDEQFF TGTGCCAGCAGCTTGGGGACAGGGGGCGTGGATGAGCAGTTCTTC
NA 14 TRBJ1-1 TRBV5-6 NA CASSLVGGVTEAFF TGTGCCAGCAGCTTGGTTGGGGGTGTCACTGAAGCTTTCTTT
NA 15 TRBJ1-2 TRBV18 NA CASSPPGGGSYGYTF TGTGCCAGCTCACCACCGGGGGGCGGAAGCTATGGCTACACCTTC
NA 15 TRBJ2-7 TRBV5-5 TRBD1 CASGSFVTGAYEQYF TGTGCCAGCGGATCCTTCGTGACAGGGGCCTACGAGCAGTACTTC
NA 15 TRBJ2-1 TRBV10-3 TRBD2 CAISESLASGVEQFF TGTGCCATCAGTGAGTCTTTAGCTAGCGGGGTTGAGCAGTTCTTC
once 16 TRBJ2-1 TRBV9 TRBD2 CASSVGLAGPLHEQFF TGTGCCAGCAGCGTAGGTCTAGCGGGGCCCTTGCATGAGCAGTTCTTC
NA 13 TRBJ2-5 TRBV25-1 NA CASSEDGQETQYF TGTGCCAGCAGTGAAGATGGGCAAGAGACCCAGTACTTC
NA 14 TRBJ1-5 TRBV6-5 TRBD1 CASRRTGGNQPQHF TGTGCCAGCAGACGGACAGGGGGTAATCAGCCCCAGCATTTT
NA 16 TRBJ1-5 TRBV11-2 TRBD1 CASSLDGTGFDQPQHF TGTGCCAGCAGCTTAGATGGGACAGGGTTCGATCAGCCCCAGCATTTT
NA 13 TRBJ1-5 TRBV2 NA CASNQGLNQPQHF TGTGCCAGCAATCAGGGGCTAAATCAGCCCCAGCATTTT
NA 17 TRBJ2-5 TRBV19 TRBD1 CASSIVGLTGGQETQYF TGTGCCAGTAGTATAGTGGGCCTTACAGGGGGCCAAGAGACCCAGTACTTC
NA 16 TRBJ2-1 TRBV19 NA CASSSPLTKIYNEQFF TGTGCCAGTAGTTCCCCCCTGACTAAGATCTACAATGAGCAGTTCTTC
NA 14 TRBJ2-7 TRBV5-5 TRBD1 CASSLGQGAYEQYF TGTGCCAGCAGCCTCGGACAGGGTGCCTACGAGCAGTACTTC
few 15 TRBJ1-5 TRBV6-5 NA CASSLTWGEDQPQHF TGTGCCAGCAGTCTGACGTGGGGGGAGGATCAGCCCCAGCATTTT
NA 14 TRBJ1-2 TRBV10-3 TRBD1 CAITTGDRGYGYTF TGTGCCATCACTACCGGGGACAGGGGTTATGGCTACACCTTC
once 13 TRBJ1-1 TRBV4-1 NA CASSQGARTEAFF TGCGCCAGCAGCCAGGGGGCAAGGACTGAAGCTTTCTTT
NA 13 TRBJ2-7 TRBV9 NA CASSVGRVDEQYF TGTGCCAGCAGCGTAGGCAGGGTTGACGAGCAGTACTTC
NA 13 TRBJ2-1 TRBV5-1 NA CASSLDPSSEQFF TGCGCCAGCAGCTTGGACCCCAGTAGTGAGCAGTTCTTC
NA 15 TRBJ1-6 TRBV2 NA CASIQGGILNSPLHF TGTGCCAGCATTCAAGGGGGTATCCTTAATTCACCCCTCCACTTT
NA 13 TRBJ2-3 TRBV28 TRBD1 CASSETGIETQYF TGTGCCAGCAGTGAGACAGGGATCGAGACGCAGTATTTT
NA 17 TRBJ1-1 TRBV5-4 TRBD1 CASSSDRGRMWVTEAFF TGTGCCAGCAGCTCGGACAGGGGGCGCATGTGGGTCACTGAAGCTTTCTTT
NA 11 TRBJ1-6 TRBV13 NA CASSRNSPLHF TGTGCCAGCAGCCGTAATTCACCCCTCCACTTT